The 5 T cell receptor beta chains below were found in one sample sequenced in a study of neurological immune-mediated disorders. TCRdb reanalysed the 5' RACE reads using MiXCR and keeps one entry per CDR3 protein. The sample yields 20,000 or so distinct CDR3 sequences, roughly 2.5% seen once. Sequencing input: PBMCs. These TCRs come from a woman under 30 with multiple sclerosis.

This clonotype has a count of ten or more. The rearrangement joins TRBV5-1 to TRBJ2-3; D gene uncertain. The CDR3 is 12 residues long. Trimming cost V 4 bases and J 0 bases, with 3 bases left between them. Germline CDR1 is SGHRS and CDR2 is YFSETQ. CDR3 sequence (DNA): TGCGCCAGCAGCCGTAGCACAGATACGCAGTATTTT. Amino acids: CASSRSTDTQYF.

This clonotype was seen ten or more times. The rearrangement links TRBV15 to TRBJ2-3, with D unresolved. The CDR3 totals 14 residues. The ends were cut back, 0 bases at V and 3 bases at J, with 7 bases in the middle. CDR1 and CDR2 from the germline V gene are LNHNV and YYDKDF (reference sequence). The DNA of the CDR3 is TGTGCCACCAGCAGAGAAACCCGGACAGATACGCAGTATTTT. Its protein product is CATSRETRTDTQYF.

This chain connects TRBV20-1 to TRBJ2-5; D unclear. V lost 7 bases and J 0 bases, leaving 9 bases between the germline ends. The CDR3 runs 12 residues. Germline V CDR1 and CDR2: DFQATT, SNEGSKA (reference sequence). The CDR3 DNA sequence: TGCAGTGGACTGCTGCACCAAGAGACCCAGTACTTC. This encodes CSGLLHQETQYF.

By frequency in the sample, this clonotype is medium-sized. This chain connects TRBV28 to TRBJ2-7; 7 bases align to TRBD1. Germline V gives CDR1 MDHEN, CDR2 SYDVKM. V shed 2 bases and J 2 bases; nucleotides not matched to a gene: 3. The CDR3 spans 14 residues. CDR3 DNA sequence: TGTGCCAGCAGTTTAAGGGGACAGACCTACGAGCAGTACTTC. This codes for CASSLRGQTYEQYF.

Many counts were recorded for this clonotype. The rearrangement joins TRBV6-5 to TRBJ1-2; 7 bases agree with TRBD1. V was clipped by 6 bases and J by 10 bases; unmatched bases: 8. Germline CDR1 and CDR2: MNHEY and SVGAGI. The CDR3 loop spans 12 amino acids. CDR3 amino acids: CASSRPGGHYTF. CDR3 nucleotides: TGTGCCAGCAGCAGACCAGGGGGGCACTACACCTTC.